A single sample is the source of the 22 T cell receptor beta chains below, sequenced in a study of shared clonotypes between healthy human individuals. Produced via immunoSEQ multiplex PCR; TCRdb's table is partial and in-frame only. There are about 700,000 clones in the sample; 74% occur only once, and over 1.5% lies in the top ten. The source material was memory CD4+ T cells sorted from blood. As to subset: CD45RA-negative fraction. These receptors all come from a woman under 40 in good health.

The chain carries TRBV27 and TRBJ2-7; 10 positions agree with TRBD1. Germline V gene data show CDR1 as MNHEY and CDR2 as SMNVEV (reference sequence). The CDR3 is made up of 13 amino acids. Unmatched junction bases numbered 4, after V lost 8 bases and J lost 3 bases. The CDR3 bases are TGTGCCAGCGGGACAGGGGCAAACTACGAGCAGTACTTC. This codes for CASGTGANYEQYF.

V gene TRBV19 combines with J gene TRBJ2-3; 10 bases fit TRBD2. The germline CDR1 and CDR2 sequences are LNHDA and SQIVND (reference sequence). This CDR3 has 15 amino acids. V lost 5 bases to trimming and J lost 6 bases; unmatched junction nucleotides: 8. CDR3 sequence reads: CASSDPSGSGDTQYF. CDR3 in DNA: TGTGCCAGTAGTGACCCTAGCGGGAGTGGGGATACGCAGTATTTT.

V is TRBV2 and J is TRBJ1-4; a weak D match, TRBD1 (6 bases). The CDR3 has 16 residues. Germline V gene sequence: CDR1 SNHLY, CDR2 FYNNEI. Trimming removed 4 bases from V and 7 bases from J, with 19 bases in between. CDR3 nucleotides: TGTGCCAGCAGTGGTCCACAGGGACATGGCTCTGAAAAACTGTTTTTT. Protein: CASSGPQGHGSEKLFF.

This clone was observed a few times. Other DNA sequences in this sample translate to the same CDR3. The chain uses TRBV7-9 and TRBJ2-7, with D tentatively TRBD2 (5 bases). V lost 1 base and J lost 0, with 10 bases in between. CDR3 length equals 15 residues. Germline V gene data show CDR1 as SEHNR and CDR2 as FQNEAQ (reference sequence). The CDR3 here is CASSLGASSSYEQYF. Written as DNA, the CDR3 is TGTGCCAGCAGCTTAGGGGCTAGCTCCTCCTACGAGCAGTACTTC.

The chain is built from TRBV28 and TRBJ1-2; a possible D gene is TRBD1 (6 bases). With 2 bases removed from V and 4 bases from J, the gap between germline ends came to 17 bases. Germline V CDR1 and CDR2: MDHEN, SYDVKM. The CDR3 consists of 16 residues. The CDR3 sequence is CASSLAGGRGAYGYTF. The CDR3 DNA sequence: TGTGCCAGCAGTTTAGCGGGGGGCAGGGGTGCCTATGGCTACACCTTC.

The chain joins TRBV4-1 to TRBJ2-6; D remains unclear. Germline loops: CDR1 MGHRA, CDR2 YSYEKL. V lost 2 bases to trimming and J lost 0 bases, with 8 bases between them. This CDR3 has 16 residues. CDR3 region: CASSQLGFSGANVLTF. CDR3 DNA sequence: TGCGCCAGCAGCCAACTCGGATTCTCTGGGGCCAACGTCCTGACTTTC.

This chain connects TRBV28 to TRBJ2-3; D is ambiguous. Germline CDR1 is MDHEN and CDR2 is SYDVKM. The ends were cut back, 7 bases at V and 1 base at J, with 15 bases in the middle. The CDR3 sequence is 15 residues long. CDR3 loop: CASNGWGSGTDTQYF. CDR3 DNA sequence: TGTGCCAGCAATGGCTGGGGATCGGGCACAGATACGCAGTATTTT.

The chain is built from TRBV7-8 and TRBJ1-1; weak D call: TRBD1 (6 bases). The CDR3 is 15 amino acids. The V gene lost 5 bases and the J gene lost 4 bases, with 17 bases spanning the gap. In germline, CDR1 is SGHVS, CDR2 FQNEAQ. The CDR3 DNA sequence: TGTGCCAGCAGCCCGACGGCCGGGGGCGGCACTGAAGCTTTCTTT. Its translation: CASSPTAGGGTEAFF. The full variable domain, its missing parts supplied by reference TRBV7-8 and TRBJ1-1, is GAGVSQSPRYKVAKRGQDVALRCDPISGHVSLFWYQQALGQGPEFLTYFQNEAQLDKSGLPSDRFFAERPEGSVSTLKIQRTQQEDSAVYLCASSPTAGGGTEAFFGQGTRLTVV.

On this clone: The sample carries other DNA sequences with the same CDR3. The rearrangement uses TRBV18 and TRBJ1-1; 7 bases map to TRBD1. The CDR3 totals 14 residues. V gave up 5 bases and J gave up 0 bases; unmatched junction bases: 3. Per germline, CDR1 KGHSH and CDR2 LQKENI. The CDR3 DNA follows: TGTGCCAGCTCATCGACAGGGATGAACACTGAAGCTTTCTTT. This sequence encodes CASSSTGMNTEAFF.

A few counts support this clone. The rearrangement uses TRBV6-1 and TRBJ2-7; 7 positions agree with TRBD2. The CDR3 loop spans 15 amino acids. The V and J ends lost 1 base and 2 bases, in that order; junction bases with no gene match: 5. The germline V gene encodes CDR1 MNHNS and CDR2 SASEGT. The CDR3 protein is CASSEGSGTTYEQYF. The DNA for the CDR3 is TGTGCCAGCAGTGAAGGGAGCGGGACTACCTACGAGCAGTACTTC.

The rearrangement uses TRBV27 and TRBJ2-5; no reliable D call. Germline lookup yields CDR1 MNHEY and CDR2 SMNVEV (reference sequence). This CDR3 is built from 15 residues. V lost 6 bases to trimming and J lost 0 bases, with 14 bases between them. This CDR3 is CASSPLRKYQETQYF. CDR3 coding DNA: TGTGCCAGCAGCCCCTTGAGAAAGTACCAAGAGACCCAGTACTTC.

This rearrangement joins TRBV2 to TRBJ2-5; the D is unclear. From germline, CDR1 is SNHLY and CDR2 FYNNEI. Trimming removed 6 bases from V and 0 bases from J, with 11 bases in between. The length of the CDR3 is 14 residues. The CDR3 loop is CASRDGSYQETQYF. The DNA of the CDR3 is TGTGCCAGCAGGGACGGGTCGTACCAAGAGACCCAGTACTTC.

This clone came up a few times. The V and J genes are TRBV5-5 and TRBJ2-5; 7 bases fit TRBD1. Germline V lookup: CDR1 SGHKS, CDR2 YYEKEE (reference sequence). The CDR3 extends over 16 amino acids. V lost 2 bases, J lost 4 bases, and 11 bases stayed unmatched. CDR3 DNA sequence: TGTGCCAGCAGCTTATCCGGGACAGCGGTTGGAGAGACCCAGTACTTC. It is translated as CASSLSGTAVGETQYF.

The chain combines TRBV29-1 with TRBJ2-3, with a possible D match to TRBD1 (7 bases). V was trimmed by 7 bases and J by 5 bases, leaving 10 bases between them. CDR1 SQVTM and CDR2 ANQGSEA come from the germline V gene. The CDR3 loop spans 11 amino acids. The CDR3 DNA follows: TGCAGCGGACAGGGAGGAGATACGCAGTATTTT. Protein: CSGQGGDTQYF.

This clone was seen a few times. The chain links TRBV10-2 to TRBJ1-5; TRBD1 might be the D (5 bases). Per germline, CDR1 WSHSY and CDR2 SAAADI. This CDR3 spans 17 amino acids. V lost 0 bases to trimming and J lost 0 bases, with 12 bases between them. This chain's CDR3 is CASSESLRGYSNQPQHF. In nucleotides, the CDR3 is TGCGCCAGCAGTGAGTCGTTAAGGGGATATAGCAATCAGCCCCAGCATTTT.

Note on this clone: A far larger clone is one nucleotide away, so this likely arose from a read error. Other DNA sequences in the sample encode the same CDR3. The chain combines TRBV6-5 with TRBJ2-7, with D tentatively TRBD2 (6 bases). V was pared by 6 bases and J by 0 bases, with 12 bases between. The CDR3 spans 14 residues. Germline values: CDR1 MNHEY, CDR2 SVGAGI. This chain's CDR3 is CASSRDFSSYEQYF. DNA for the CDR3: TGTGCCAGCAGCAGGGACTTCAGCTCCTACGAGCAGTACTTC.

This clone was counted once. It may be a read error: a sequence one base away is much more abundant. This chain connects TRBV7-2 to TRBJ1-5; D gene unclear. The germline V gene encodes CDR1 SGHTA and CDR2 FQGNSA. V gave up 2 bases and J gave up 3 bases, with 5 bases separating them. The CDR3 has 13 residues. CDR3 sequence: CASSLFDNQPQHF. The CDR3 nucleotides are TGTGCCAGCAGCTTATTCGACAATCAGCCCCAGCATTTT.

This clone appeared a single time. V gene TRBV27 combines with J gene TRBJ2-1; 11 bases match TRBD2. V lost 6 bases to trimming and J lost 3 bases; unmatched junction nucleotides: 4. Looked up from germline, CDR1 is MNHEY and CDR2 is SMNVEV (reference sequence). The CDR3 contains 15 residues. In DNA, the CDR3 is TGTGCCAGCAGGGGGGGGACTAGCGGCTACAATGAGCAGTTCTTC. This translates into CASRGGTSGYNEQFF.

This chain connects TRBV7-9 to TRBJ2-3; D is possibly TRBD2 (6 bases). The germline V gene encodes CDR1 SEHNR and CDR2 FQNEAQ (reference sequence). The ends were cut back, 1 base at V and 4 bases at J, with 15 bases in the middle. The CDR3 is made up of 16 amino acids. CDR3 coding DNA: TGTGCCAGCAGCTTAGGAGGTCCTAGCGAGTCAGATACGCAGTATTTT. It encodes CASSLGGPSESDTQYF.

The CDR3 here is CASIPGGPTYEQYF. In nucleotides, the CDR3 is TGCGCCAGCATTCCAGGGGGCCCTACCTACGAGCAGTACTTC. The chain combines TRBV10-2 with TRBJ2-7; 8 nucleotides match TRBD1. The germline V gene has CDR1 WSHSY and CDR2 SAAADI. J lost 2 bases, V lost 7 bases, and 7 bases had no gene match. The CDR3 is made up of 14 amino acids.

This clone appeared a few times. The chain is built from TRBV27 and TRBJ1-1; 8 bases fit TRBD1. This CDR3 region has 14 residues. V shed 3 bases, J shed 3 bases, and the junction held 3 bases outside the gene matches. Germline V gives CDR1 MNHEY, CDR2 SMNVEV (reference sequence). The DNA for the CDR3 is TGTGCCAGCAGTTTCCTGGACAGGGACACTGAAGCTTTCTTT. This encodes CASSFLDRDTEAFF.

V usage is TRBV6-1 and J usage is TRBJ2-7; 10 bases line up with TRBD2. Unmatched junction bases numbered 10, after V lost 2 bases and J lost 6 bases. Per germline, CDR1 MNHNS and CDR2 SASEGT. The CDR3 is 16 residues long. CDR3 in DNA: TGTGCCAGCAGTGAACTCGGAACTAGCGGGAAACGCGAGCAGTACTTC. It specifies CASSELGTSGKREQYF.